These T cell receptor beta chains were read from a single sample in a study of T cell repertoires in aging, cancer and after chemotherapy. TCRdb reprocessed the multiplex PCR reads via MiXCR and lists one record per CDR3 protein. The sample lists thousands of distinct CDR3 sequences; approximately 21% were seen once. Sequencing was carried out using blood. All receptors come from a human donor in good health. The donor label of this sample is uncertain. Both conserved end residues are part of each CDR3. D genes are given only for firm matches. Only part of the rows carry a size: once, few, many, or a class if the clone is expanded.

cdr3_aa cdr3_nt j_call cdr3_length v_call clone_size d_call
CAWSPGTEKETQYF TGTGCCTGGAGCCCTGGGACGGAAAAAGAGACCCAGTACTTC TRBJ2-5 14 TRBV30 medium-sized NA
CASTGQVLRGANVLTF TGTGCCAGCACGGGACAGGTGTTGCGGGGGGCCAACGTCCTGACTTTC TRBJ2-6 16 TRBV12-3/TRBV12-4 medium-sized TRBD1
CSALTGTSGRAEQFF TGCAGTGCTTTAACCGGGACTAGCGGGAGAGCTGAGCAGTTCTTC TRBJ2-1 15 TRBV20-1 few TRBD2
CASSARTDQYGYTF TGTGCCAGCTCAGCTAGGACAGACCAATATGGCTACACCTTC TRBJ1-2 14 TRBV18 medium-sized NA
CSASGMNTEAFF TGCAGTGCTAGTGGTATGAACACTGAAGCTTTCTTT TRBJ1-1 12 TRBV20-1 few NA
CAWISGGAETQYF TGTGCCTGGATCTCGGGGGGGGCGGAGACCCAGTACTTC TRBJ2-5 13 TRBV30 medium-sized TRBD2
CASSLGDRGLSYEQYF TGTGCCAGCAGTTTGGGGGACAGGGGGCTCTCCTACGAGCAGTACTTC TRBJ2-7 16 TRBV27 medium-sized TRBD1
CASKLAGESTGELFF TGTGCCAGCAAACTAGCGGGGGAGAGTACCGGGGAGCTGTTTTTT TRBJ2-2 15 TRBV6-5 medium-sized TRBD2
CASSLFYRDTEAFF TGTGCCAGCAGCTTATTCTACAGGGACACTGAAGCTTTCTTT TRBJ1-1 14 TRBV7-2 NA NA
CASSPGTSYEQYF TGTGCCAGCAGCCCCGGGACTAGCTACGAGCAGTACTTC TRBJ2-7 13 TRBV7-2 few TRBD2
CASSPPMQGGAKNIQYF TGTGCCAGCTCACCACCGATGCAGGGGGGAGCCAAAAACATTCAGTACTTC TRBJ2-4 17 TRBV18 medium-sized NA
CASSGRGGRNEQFF TGTGCCAGCAGTGGCCGGGGGGGCCGGAATGAGCAGTTCTTC TRBJ2-1 14 TRBV6-4 medium-sized TRBD2
CASSYPGTDQQYF TGTGCCAGCAGCTACCCCGGGACAGACCAGCAGTACTTC TRBJ2-7 13 TRBV5-6 medium-sized TRBD1
CASSHDGTYEQYF TGTGCCAGTAGTCACGACGGGACCTACGAGCAGTACTTC TRBJ2-7 13 TRBV19 medium-sized NA
CASSFLPAGYTF TGTGCCAGCAGTTTCCTTCCCGCTGGCTACACCTTC TRBJ1-2 12 TRBV28 NA NA
CSVVLTEAFF TGCAGCGTTGTTCTCACTGAAGCTTTCTTT TRBJ1-1 10 TRBV29-1 medium-sized NA
CASSESAGELFF TGCGCCAGCAGTGAGTCTGCCGGGGAGCTGTTTTTT TRBJ2-2 12 TRBV10-1 few NA
CASSPIRGEQYF TGTGCCAGCAGCCCCATTCGTGGCGAGCAGTACTTC TRBJ2-7 12 TRBV7-2 NA NA
CASSYFTSGGRSYEQYF TGTGCCAGCAGTTACTTTACTAGCGGGGGCCGCTCCTACGAGCAGTACTTC TRBJ2-7 17 TRBV6-5 medium-sized TRBD2
CATHPAQGNQPQHF TGTGCCACCCATCCGGCACAGGGAAATCAGCCCCAGCATTTT TRBJ1-5 14 TRBV24-1 once NA
CAISEKTEIYGYTF TGTGCCATCAGTGAGAAGACAGAAATCTATGGCTACACCTTC TRBJ1-2 14 TRBV10-3 few NA
CSVGDSVNYGYTF TGCAGCGTTGGGGACAGCGTTAACTATGGCTACACCTTC TRBJ1-2 13 TRBV29-1 NA TRBD1
CASSLAGGRNAEKPLHF TGCGCCAGCAGCTTGGCCGGTGGACGGAATGCAGAGAAGCCCCTCCACTTT TRBJ1-6 17 TRBV5-1 medium-sized NA
CASSPRDRGNTEAFF TGTGCCAGCAGTCCCAGGGACAGGGGAAACACTGAAGCTTTCTTT TRBJ1-1 15 TRBV27 few TRBD1
CSASRDRLSNQPQHF TGCAGTGCTAGTAGGGACAGACTTAGCAATCAGCCCCAGCATTTT TRBJ1-5 15 TRBV20-1 NA TRBD1
CSARGEGTYGYTF TGCAGTGCTAGAGGGGAAGGTACCTATGGCTACACCTTC TRBJ1-2 13 TRBV20-1 NA NA
CASSYGRGGELFF TGTGCCAGCAGTTACGGTCGGGGCGGGGAGCTGTTTTTT TRBJ2-2 13 TRBV6-2/TRBV6-3 medium-sized NA
CASRTGQGGNSPLHF TGTGCCAGCAGAACGGGACAGGGGGGTAATTCACCCCTCCACTTT TRBJ1-6 15 TRBV6-1 NA TRBD1
CASSSFANTEAFF TGTGCCAGCAGTTCTTTCGCGAACACTGAAGCTTTCTTT TRBJ1-1 13 TRBV27 medium-sized NA
CASSSLFMGSKDTEAFF TGTGCCAGCAGTTCTCTGTTTATGGGTTCTAAGGACACTGAAGCTTTCTTT TRBJ1-1 17 TRBV27 medium-sized NA
CASLDRDGRTDTQYF TGTGCCAGCCTAGACCGGGACGGACGCACAGATACGCAGTATTTT TRBJ2-3 15 TRBV12-3/TRBV12-4 medium-sized NA
CAGTDSPATYTF TGTGCCGGAACTGACAGTCCTGCAACCTACACCTTC TRBJ1-2 12 TRBV30 medium-sized NA
CASQRQGGNQPQHF TGTGCCAGCCAGCGACAGGGTGGAAATCAGCCCCAGCATTTT TRBJ1-5 14 TRBV19 medium-sized TRBD1
CASTPRGLGTDTQYF TGTGCCAGTACTCCCAGGGGGCTTGGGACAGATACGCAGTATTTT TRBJ2-3 15 TRBV19 medium-sized TRBD1
CASSPPGKNIQYF TGTGCCAGCAGCCCCCCGGGGAAAAACATTCAGTACTTC TRBJ2-4 13 TRBV7-2 few NA
CASSLDRMNTEAFF TGTGCCAGCAGCTTGGACAGAATGAACACTGAAGCTTTCTTT TRBJ1-1 14 TRBV5-4 few NA
CASSATSSKLTDTQYF TGTGCCAGCAGCGCGACCAGCTCAAAACTGACAGATACGCAGTATTTT TRBJ2-3 16 TRBV9 NA NA
CSAQDRTSGRAVYQETQYF TGCAGTGCTCAGGACCGGACTAGCGGGAGGGCCGTGTACCAAGAGACCCAGTACTTC TRBJ2-5 19 TRBV20-1 NA TRBD2
CASIRGFGANVLTF TGTGCCAGCATAAGGGGCTTTGGGGCCAACGTCCTGACTTTC TRBJ2-6 14 TRBV6-1 medium-sized NA
CASSLKAGIQAAGELFF TGCGCCAGCAGCTTAAAGGCAGGGATCCAGGCTGCCGGGGAGCTGTTTTTT TRBJ2-2 17 TRBV5-1 few NA
CASRPIRGTTEAFF TGTGCCAGCAGGCCCATTAGGGGCACAACTGAAGCTTTCTTT TRBJ1-1 14 TRBV11-2 NA NA
CASSYGGQNMDNEQFF TGTGCCAGCAGTTACGGGGGACAGAATATGGACAATGAGCAGTTCTTC TRBJ2-1 16 TRBV6-6 NA TRBD1